This T cell receptor (beta chain) appears in the sequencing data of a study of cytomegalovirus exposure and HLA in healthy donors. Whole-study findings and limits: TCR beta chains numbering under 200 were designated cytomegalovirus-associated. Clonal expansion, a later analysis showed, was greater in HLA-associated TCR beta chains than in equally common others.

Germline lookup yields CDR1 SGDLS and CDR2 YYNGEE. Trimming shortened V by 3 bases and J by 3 bases, and 13 bases separated the two germline ends. This CDR3 is 16 amino acids long. Note on this clone: What it recognizes is unknown. Different DNA sequences within this sample yield the same CDR3.

13 Jbeta primers and 60 Vbeta primers were used for the PCR. Measured with immunoSEQ multiplex PCR; TCRdb has only the in-frame clones, and not every one. The sample holds around 26,000 clones. The clonotype comes from a male donor in good health and CMV-seropositive. This chain connects TRBV9 to TRBJ1-6, with D possibly TRBD1 on 5 matching bases. The sequencing input was PBMCs. Here the CDR3 reads CASSAPRGDYNSPLHF. CDR3 DNA sequence: TGTGCCAGCAGCGCGCCCCGGGGGGACTATAATTCACCCCTCCACTTT.